These 8 T cell receptor beta chains came from one sample sequenced in a study of T-cell reconstitution after alpha-beta-depleted transplantation in children. Preparation of the TCRbeta library was carried out with unique molecular identifiers. TCRdb ran MiXCR on the PCR reads and lists one entry per CDR3 protein. The sample consists of more than 500,000 distinct CDR3 sequences, about an eighth of them appearing once. The sample in question was PBMCs, mostly from graft donor cells, obtained 180 days after TCRalphabeta/CD19-depleted stem cell transplant. All receptors come from a female patient between 2 and 15 years old who had a stem cell transplant for aplastic anemia, so the T cells may come from the graft donor.

In its sample, this clonotype was seen a few times. The chain combines TRBV29-1 with TRBJ2-1; TRBD2 agrees at 7 bases. Trimming cost V 5 bases and J 4 bases; bases outside gene matches: 5. Germline V gene lookup returns CDR1 SQVTM and CDR2 ANQGSEA. The CDR3 sequence is 13 residues long. The CDR3 region is CSVPGLPYNEQFF. CDR3 DNA sequence: TGCAGCGTTCCGGGACTACCGTACAATGAGCAGTTCTTC.

The V gene is TRBV20-1, the J gene TRBJ2-5; D is possibly TRBD1 (6 bases). Germline V gene sequence: CDR1 DFQATT, CDR2 SNEGSKA (reference sequence). The CDR3 is 14 residues long. V was pared by 1 base and J by 2 bases, with 11 bases between. The CDR3 DNA is TGCAGTGCTAGAGGTTGGGGGCCACAAGAGACCCAGTACTTC. Residues: CSARGWGPQETQYF.

This clonotype was seen only a few times. The rearrangement uses TRBV7-8 and TRBJ1-2; weak D call: TRBD1 (6 bases). The CDR3 extends over 14 amino acids. Germline lookup yields CDR1 SGHVS and CDR2 FQNEAQ. Trimming took off 3 bases at V and 6 bases at J, with 14 bases between the two ends. CDR3 bases: TGTGCCAGCAGCTTTGTTTCAGGGGAGAATGGCTACACCTTC. It encodes CASSFVSGENGYTF.

Only a few counts were recorded for this clonotype. The junction departs from the called germline gene at one end, perhaps through a read error. The gene calls are TRBV20-1 and TRBJ2-7; no reliable D call. The germline CDR1 and CDR2 sequences are DFQATT and SNEGSKA (reference sequence). CDR3 length equals 10 residues. The CDR3 bases are TGCAGTGCTAGAGCTTCGACGGAAGAGTTC. It yields the protein CSARASTEEF.

CDR3 protein: CASSLAEHLAGELFF. The CDR3 nucleotides read TGTGCCAGCAGTTTAGCGGAACATCTCGCCGGGGAGCTGTTTTTT. The chain combines TRBV12-3 or TRBV12-4 with TRBJ2-2, with D uncertain. The CDR3 runs to 15 residues. Trimming cost V 0 bases and J 6 bases, with 11 bases left between them.

The V and J genes are TRBV6-1 and TRBJ1-4, with D perhaps matching TRBD1 (5 bases). The CDR3 is 14 amino acids. V shed 6 bases and J shed 4 bases, with 12 bases lying between them. CDR1 is MNHNS, CDR2 SASEGT, per germline. The CDR3 DNA reads as TGTGCCAGCAGCCCCCGGGGGTTTAATGAAAAACTGTTTTTT. Translated, it gives CASSPRGFNEKLFF.

This clonotype was seen many times. The chain couples TRBV12-3 or TRBV12-4 to TRBJ2-7; no firm D call. V lost 6 bases and J 4 bases, leaving 10 bases between the germline ends. The CDR3 totals 12 residues. The CDR3 loop is CASSFLGYEQYF. The CDR3 DNA follows: TGTGCCAGCAGCTTCCTGGGTTACGAGCAGTACTTC.

This clonotype was detected a few times. The chain has TRBV24-1 and TRBJ2-1; D ambiguous. The CDR3 consists of 17 residues. The V gene lost 0 bases and the J gene lost 2 bases, with 13 bases spanning the gap. In germline, CDR1 is KGHDR, CDR2 SFDVKD. CDR3 nucleotides: TGTGCCACCAGTGATTTGCCCCGGACGTCTACCTACAATGAGCAGTTCTTC. Translated, it gives CATSDLPRTSTYNEQFF.